This TCR beta chain stems from a study of regulatory T cells in long-lasting Graves disease. Study findings and constraints: Thyroid tissue went unstudied; only peripheral blood was examined.

This CDR3 is built from 12 residues. Trimming left V 5 bases short and J 0 bases short, with 6 bases between. Germline V lookup: CDR1 SQVTM, CDR2 ANQGSEA. For TCR beta, libraries came from iRepertoire HTBI primers and Arm-PCR of CDR3 regions. TCRdb itself ran the multiplex PCR reads through MiXCR, one entry per CDR3 protein. The table includes about 620,000 distinct CDR3 sequences, 15% to 20% detected once. The sample's time point: newly diagnosed GD, antithyroid drugs for less than 3 months. The TCR library used RNA extracted from PBMCs. This clonotype appeared many times. The target antigen is unknown. These data are also associated with another study on T cells in Graves' hyperthyroidism and ophthalmopathy. That paper notes: Orbital computed tomography and thyroid ultrasound, together with serum TRAb and thyroxine and clinical symptoms, were used for diagnoses. Most thyroid clonotypes expanded above 0.001 appeared in blood too.

The source of this sequence is a woman in her 30s with Graves disease. Specimen: peripheral blood mononuclear cells (PBMCs), collected at new diagnosis, from a patient treated with antithyroid drugs. V gene TRBV29-1 combines with J gene TRBJ2-3; D is undetermined. CDR3 amino acids: CSVSPSTDTQYF. The CDR3 DNA follows: TGCAGCGTTTCACCAAGCACAGATACGCAGTATTTT.